This is a list of T cell receptor beta chains from one sample in a study of CD8+ T cells in alopecia areata. Using immunoSEQ multiplex PCR, the repertoire was profiled, and TCRdb retains in-frame clones only, with some absent. Among around 100,000 clones listed, about two thirds were seen once. The sequences come from CD8+ T cells sorted from blood, collected at week 44, from a patient treated with tofacitinib. These receptor sequences come from a human donor with alopecia areata. Both conserved end residues are part of each CDR3. A D gene is named only where the DNA matches it firmly.

D,V,CDR3
-,TRBV30,CAWRVGGIGEAFF
TRBD1,TRBV4-3,CASSQYLPGTEIFSSYEQYF
TRBD1,TRBV6-4,CASSSGTGFYSGANVLTF
-,TRBV6-5,CASGISGYGYTF
-,TRBV5-6,CASSWWDKSYEQYF
TRBD1,TRBV5-4,CASSFPPGQGARSGANVLTF
-,TRBV30,CAWTTGQGNQPQHF
-,TRBV4-3,CASSQDGLNNEQFF
TRBD1,TRBV29-1,CSVSPTGQGVDTTDTQYF
TRBD1,TRBV19,CASKTGHTEAFF
-,TRBV4-3,CASSQDKTLYGYTF
TRBD2,TRBV27,CASKLASGKYEQYF
-,TRBV10-3,CAISESYQGNYEQYF
TRBD1,TRBV18,CASSPRGTGEETQYF
-,TRBV6-5,CASSSNRWQETQYF
TRBD1,TRBV27,CASSNAQGRFAQYGYTF
-,TRBV6-6,CASNLRSGYYEQYF
-,TRBV27,CASSLKGQETQYF
-,TRBV4-3,CASSPGTYTGELFF
TRBD1,TRBV7-2,CASSLASYRGKYSNQPQHF
TRBD1,TRBV12-5,CASGLAGTGAYEQYF
-,TRBV29-1,CSVLYRDTGAFGMYEQYF